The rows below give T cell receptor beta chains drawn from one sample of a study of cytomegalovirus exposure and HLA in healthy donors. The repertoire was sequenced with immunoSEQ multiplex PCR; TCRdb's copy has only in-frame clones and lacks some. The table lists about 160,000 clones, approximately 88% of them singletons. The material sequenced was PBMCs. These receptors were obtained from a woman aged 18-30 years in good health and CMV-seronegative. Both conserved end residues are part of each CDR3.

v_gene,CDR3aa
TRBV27,CASSLTGGYGYTF
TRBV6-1,CASSYSGGFYEQYF
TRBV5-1,CASILGGETYNEQFF
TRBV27,CASSNRPGTEAFF
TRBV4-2,CASSQGDRGLRYTF
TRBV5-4,CASSPFSGGEETQYF
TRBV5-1,CASSAQGGGFHEQYF
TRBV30,CAWATTGLNEKLFF
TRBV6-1,CASSGGQGPSGQPQHF
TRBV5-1,CASSAQGYEQYF
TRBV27,CASSVSPRNIQYF
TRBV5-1,CASSLSGGADGELFF
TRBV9,CASSKTGSSYEQYF
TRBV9,CASSPGGLGTEAFF
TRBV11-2,CASSSGLAGSETQYF
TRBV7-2,CASSPGQGLAGGPDNEQFF
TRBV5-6,CASSRDRLNTEAFF
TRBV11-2,CASRPTGRGGNTEAFF
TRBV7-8,CASSPTRVTDTQYF
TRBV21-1,CASSTRAGASSYEQYF
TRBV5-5,CASSLNYRGNEKLFF
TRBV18,CASSPPSTHGELFF
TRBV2,CASSVGRDSGNTIYF
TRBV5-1,CASSPHRGRSNQPQHF
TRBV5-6,CASSLGDYYEQYF
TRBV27,CASSLRTSGVHEQFF
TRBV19,CASSIDQSRPQHF
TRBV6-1,CASSFAYNSPLHF
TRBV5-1,CASSLDGGTANTEAFF
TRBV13,CASSLRDSFPYEQYF
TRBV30,CAWSRPGGYTF
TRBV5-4,CASSAWGRGGRGQETQYF
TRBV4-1,CASSLRQGNSYEQYF
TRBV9,CASSVGDRVDTGELFF
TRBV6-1,CASRRGSTLNEKLFF
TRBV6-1,CASSFLGGGNQPQHF
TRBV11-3,CASRGAGNTEAFF
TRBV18,CASSPFGEQYF
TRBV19,CASKPGVTTNEKLFF
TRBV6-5,CASSRDRGSNQPQHF
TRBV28,CASTQGGAYNSPLHF
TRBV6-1,CASTKPEVWTEAFF
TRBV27,CASSQTDSRNTGELFF
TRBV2,CASRLLETYNSPLHF
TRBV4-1,CASSQVGQSGETQYF
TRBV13,CASSLGRGQYNEQFF
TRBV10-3,CAISPSGVGKTQYF
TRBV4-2,CASSSSYGYTF
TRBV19,CASSMSGNTIYF
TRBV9,CASSVTTWGGGTEAFF
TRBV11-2,CASSLVMGAGGYTF